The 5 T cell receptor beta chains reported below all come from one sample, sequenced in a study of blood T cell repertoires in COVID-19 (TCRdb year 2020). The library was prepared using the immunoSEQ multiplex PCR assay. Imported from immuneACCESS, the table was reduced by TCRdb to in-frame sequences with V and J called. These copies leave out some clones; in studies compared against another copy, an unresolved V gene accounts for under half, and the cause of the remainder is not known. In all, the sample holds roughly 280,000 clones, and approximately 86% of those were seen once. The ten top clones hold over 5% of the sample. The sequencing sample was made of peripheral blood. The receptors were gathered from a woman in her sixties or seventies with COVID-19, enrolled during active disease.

CDR3 region: CATSDTGTEGLYEQYF. The CDR3 DNA follows: TGTGCCACCAGTGATACCGGGACTGAAGGGCTCTACGAGCAGTACTTC. J is TRBJ2-7 and V is TRBV24-1, with D perhaps TRBD2 (6 bases). CDR1 KGHDR and CDR2 SFDVKD come from the germline V gene. V lost 3 bases and J 3 bases, leaving 17 bases between the germline ends. CDR3 length equals 16 residues.

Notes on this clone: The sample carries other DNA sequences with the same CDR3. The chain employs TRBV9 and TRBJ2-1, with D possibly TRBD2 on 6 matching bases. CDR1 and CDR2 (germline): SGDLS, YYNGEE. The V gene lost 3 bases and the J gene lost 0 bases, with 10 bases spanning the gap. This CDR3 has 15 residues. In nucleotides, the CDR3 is TGTGCCAGCAGCGCGCGGGGACCCTCCTACAATGAGCAGTTCTTC. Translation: CASSARGPSYNEQFF.

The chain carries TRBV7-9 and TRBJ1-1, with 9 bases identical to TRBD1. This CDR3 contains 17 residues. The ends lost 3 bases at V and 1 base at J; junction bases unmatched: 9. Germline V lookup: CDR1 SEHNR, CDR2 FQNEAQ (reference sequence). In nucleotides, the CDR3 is TGTGCCAGCAGCTTTACGATTACACAGGGGGCGAACACTGAAGCTTTCTTT. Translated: CASSFTITQGANTEAFF.

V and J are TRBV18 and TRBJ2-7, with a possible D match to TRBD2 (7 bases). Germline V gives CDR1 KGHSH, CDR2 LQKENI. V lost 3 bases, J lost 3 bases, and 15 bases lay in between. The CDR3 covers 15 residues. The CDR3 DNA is TGTGCCAGCTCACCCCGGGGGGCCCTCTACTACGAGCAGTACTTC. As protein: CASSPRGALYYEQYF.

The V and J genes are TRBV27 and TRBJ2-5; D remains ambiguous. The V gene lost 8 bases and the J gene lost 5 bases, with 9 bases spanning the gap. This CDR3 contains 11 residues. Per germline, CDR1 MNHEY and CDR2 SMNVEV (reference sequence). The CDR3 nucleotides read TGTGCCAGCTCGGAGAGGGAGACCCAGTACTTC. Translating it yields CASSERETQYF.